This is a list of T cell receptor beta chains from one sample in a study of control samples from healthy donors and cancer patients. Repertoires were generated with immunoSEQ multiplex PCR, while TCRdb's copy carries only in-frame clones and drops some. Among about 130,000 clones listed, around nine tenths were seen once. The material sequenced was blood. The receptors stem from a man aged 50 to 59 in good health. Each CDR3 is given with its conserved first and last residue. The order of the fields is D gene, clone size, V gene, J gene, CDR3 protein, CDR3 DNA. The D gene is left open where the match is weak. A row's size may be missing; if present it is once, few, many or a size class.

D gene: .; clone size: .; V gene: TRBV6-5; J gene: TRBJ1-3; CDR3 protein: CASSFRDSGNTIYF; CDR3 DNA: TGTGCCAGCAGTTTCCGGGACTCTGGAAACACCATATATTTT
D gene: .; clone size: once; V gene: TRBV19; J gene: TRBJ2-5; CDR3 protein: CASSIVASSSKETQYF; CDR3 DNA: TGTGCCAGTAGTATTGTGGCTAGCAGCTCAAAGGAGACCCAGTACTTC
D gene: .; clone size: .; V gene: TRBV24-1; J gene: TRBJ1-2; CDR3 protein: CATSDQIGGGYTF; CDR3 DNA: TGTGCCACCAGTGACCAAATTGGTGGTGGCTACACCTTC
D gene: .; clone size: .; V gene: TRBV5-4; J gene: TRBJ1-1; CDR3 protein: CASSLTALVENTEAFF; CDR3 DNA: TGTGCCAGCAGCCTGACCGCTTTGGTCGAGAACACTGAAGCTTTCTTT
D gene: TRBD1; clone size: few; V gene: TRBV7-9; J gene: TRBJ2-7; CDR3 protein: CASSQGRGSDEQYF; CDR3 DNA: TGTGCCAGCAGCCAGGGCAGGGGGTCTGACGAGCAGTACTTC
D gene: .; clone size: .; V gene: TRBV9; J gene: TRBJ2-7; CDR3 protein: CASSIGPSSYEQYF; CDR3 DNA: TGTGCCAGCAGCATCGGACCAAGCTCGTACGAGCAGTACTTC
D gene: .; clone size: .; V gene: TRBV7-2; J gene: TRBJ1-5; CDR3 protein: CASSSHRDQPQHF; CDR3 DNA: TGTGCCAGCAGCTCGCACAGAGATCAGCCCCAGCATTTT
D gene: TRBD2; clone size: .; V gene: TRBV18; J gene: TRBJ2-7; CDR3 protein: CASSPPGGFHEQYF; CDR3 DNA: TGTGCCAGCTCACCACCGGGGGGGTTCCACGAGCAGTACTTC
D gene: .; clone size: .; V gene: TRBV28; J gene: TRBJ2-1; CDR3 protein: CASSFPRHKPYNEQFF; CDR3 DNA: TGTGCCAGCAGTTTCCCCAGACATAAACCCTACAATGAGCAGTTCTTC
D gene: TRBD1; clone size: .; V gene: TRBV24-1; J gene: TRBJ2-1; CDR3 protein: CATSDSGTGGGGKQFF; CDR3 DNA: TGTGCCACCAGTGATTCGGGGACAGGGGGCGGGGGGAAGCAGTTCTTC
D gene: .; clone size: .; V gene: TRBV11-2; J gene: TRBJ2-3; CDR3 protein: CASSQDGDTQYF; CDR3 DNA: TGTGCCAGCAGCCAAGACGGCGATACGCAGTATTTT
D gene: TRBD1; clone size: .; V gene: TRBV27; J gene: TRBJ2-7; CDR3 protein: CASRKTGNYEQYF; CDR3 DNA: TGTGCCAGCAGGAAGACAGGGAACTACGAGCAGTACTTC
D gene: .; clone size: .; V gene: TRBV30; J gene: TRBJ1-4; CDR3 protein: CAWRPPGAGEKLFF; CDR3 DNA: TGTGCCTGGAGGCCCCCCGGGGCGGGGGAAAAACTGTTTTTT
D gene: TRBD2; clone size: .; V gene: TRBV5-1; J gene: TRBJ2-5; CDR3 protein: CASSYGTSGGVLETQYF; CDR3 DNA: TGCGCCAGCAGCTATGGGACTAGCGGGGGGGTCTTAGAGACCCAGTACTTC
D gene: .; clone size: .; V gene: TRBV6-4; J gene: TRBJ2-1; CDR3 protein: CASSDGISSYNEQFF; CDR3 DNA: TGTGCCAGCAGTGACGGTATCAGCTCCTACAATGAGCAGTTCTTC
D gene: .; clone size: .; V gene: TRBV2; J gene: TRBJ1-3; CDR3 protein: CASREQPQSSGNTIYF; CDR3 DNA: TGTGCCAGCAGGGAACAGCCCCAGAGCTCTGGAAACACCATATATTTT